What follows are 9 T cell receptor beta chains derived from one specimen sequenced in a study of T cells in Graves' hyperthyroidism and ophthalmopathy (dated by TCRdb to about 2019). The library was generated by multiplex PCR. The sample was run on an Illumina HiSeq 2000. Amplification of TCR beta CDR3 regions was carried out from RNA transcripts. A first-round RT-PCR of the TCR CDR3 used the HTBI primer set with the Qiagen OneStep RT-PCR kit. TCRdb trimmed public reads at Q25 via fastp, called clones via MiXCR and kept in-frame beta chains. Rows are unified per CDR3 protein, each entry keeping the most common DNA and genes. This sample gives fewer than 400,000 distinct CDR3 sequences in total; over 12% of them show up just once. The ten largest account for 28% of the sample. Input material: blood. The receptors shown here come from a man aged 45 to 65 with Graves' ophthalmopathy.

The sample holds many counts of this clonotype. The V gene is TRBV11-2, the J gene TRBJ2-5, with D unresolved. Trimming removed 5 bases from V and 9 bases from J, with 13 bases in between. The CDR3 length is 12 residues. The germline V gene encodes CDR1 SGHAT and CDR2 FQNNGV. DNA for the CDR3: TGTGCCAGCAGCACAGACCCCCGGTCCCAGTACTTC. It yields the protein CASSTDPRSQYF.

The chain combines TRBV19 with TRBJ2-1; 9 nucleotides line up with TRBD1. The trim removed 3 bases at V and 4 bases at J, leaving 4 bases unmatched. The CDR3 contains 15 residues. Germline assignment: CDR1 LNHDA and CDR2 SQIVND (reference sequence). Here the CDR3 reads CASSMGQGGYNEQFF. The CDR3 DNA sequence: TGTGCCAGTAGTATGGGACAGGGCGGTTACAATGAGCAGTTCTTC.

The V gene is TRBV6-7, the J gene TRBJ2-5, with 10 positions matching TRBD2. TRBV6-7 is an ORF, with its function uncertain. Trimming cost V 0 bases and J 1 base; bases outside gene matches: 5. CDR3 length: 17 residues. The CDR3 spells CASSYSTSGLPQETQYF. The CDR3 region has the DNA TGTGCCAGCAGTTACTCGACTAGCGGGCTACCCCAAGAGACCCAGTACTTC.

This clonotype was counted many times. V usage is TRBV30 and J usage is TRBJ2-3; possibly TRBD2 for D (6 bases). CDR1 GTSNPN and CDR2 SVGIG come from the germline V gene (reference sequence). The V gene lost 0 bases and the J gene lost 6 bases, with 13 bases spanning the gap. The CDR3 has 14 residues. CDR3 in amino acids: CAWSVSGRGDTQYF. DNA for the CDR3: TGTGCCTGGAGTGTAAGCGGGCGCGGGGATACGCAGTATTTT. Together with reference TRBV30 and TRBJ2-3, the CDR3 gives the full variable domain: SQTIHQWPATLVQPVGSPLSLECTVEGTSNPNLYWYRQAAGRGLQLLFYSVGIGQISSEVPQNLSASRPQDRQFILSSKKLLLSDSGFYLCAWSVSGRGDTQYFGPGTRLTVL.

This clonotype was seen a few times. The chain combines TRBV29-1 with TRBJ1-2; no clear D gene. V dropped 7 bases and J dropped 0 bases, with 9 bases sitting between them. The CDR3 runs to 12 residues. The germline V gene encodes CDR1 SQVTM and CDR2 ANQGSEA. The CDR3 region has the DNA TGCAGCGCACGGGGAGCTAACTATGGCTACACCTTC. Protein sequence: CSARGANYGYTF.

The chain couples TRBV2 to TRBJ1-3; 7 bases line up with TRBD1. The germline V gene encodes CDR1 SNHLY and CDR2 FYNNEI. This CDR3 comprises 16 residues. V lost 2 bases to trimming and J lost 0 bases; unmatched junction nucleotides: 4. CDR3 nucleotide sequence: TGTGCCAGCAGTGAATGGGGACAGAGCTCTGGAAACACCATATATTTT. The encoded protein is CASSEWGQSSGNTIYF.

This clonotype has a handful of counts. The V and J genes are TRBV10-1 and TRBJ2-7; D is undetermined. Trimming shortened V by 3 bases and J by 7 bases, and 16 bases separated the two germline ends. Looked up from germline, CDR1 is WNHNN and CDR2 is SYGVQD (reference sequence). The CDR3 totals 14 residues. CDR3 amino acids: CASSEQRPGGEQYF. In nucleotides, the CDR3 is TGCGCCAGCAGTGAACAGCGCCCTGGTGGAGAGCAGTACTTC.

This clonotype came up many times. The chain recombines TRBV11-2 with TRBJ2-7, with no clear D. Deletions cut 6 bases from V and 5 bases from J, with 14 bases between. Germline loops: CDR1 SGHAT, CDR2 FQNNGV. The CDR3 covers 13 residues. As DNA, the CDR3 is TGTGCCAGCAGTAGGCAGGTCGCAAACGAGCAGTACTTC. Its protein product is CASSRQVANEQYF.

The sample holds many counts of this clonotype. V gene TRBV30 combines with J gene TRBJ1-4; TRBD1 is a possible D gene (5 bases). Deletions cut 1 base from V and 4 bases from J, with 7 bases between. Germline assignment: CDR1 GTSNPN and CDR2 SVGIG (reference sequence). This CDR3 contains 13 residues. CDR3 amino acids: CAWSGQGNEKLFF. The CDR3 DNA sequence: TGTGCCTGGAGTGGGCAGGGTAATGAAAAACTGTTTTTT.